These 6 T cell receptor beta chains originate from one sample sequenced in a study of blood T cell repertoires in COVID-19. Repertoires were generated with immunoSEQ multiplex PCR, while TCRdb's copy carries only in-frame clones and drops some. The repertoire holds 200,000 to 250,000 clones, with 86% as singletons. Sequences were obtained from peripheral blood. These receptors originate from an older man with acute or convalescent COVID-19.

The chain employs TRBV15 and TRBJ2-7, with a tentative D call TRBD1 (6 bases). Germline V gives CDR1 LNHNV, CDR2 YYDKDF (reference sequence). V lost 0 bases and J lost 4, with 19 bases in between. This CDR3 region has 17 residues. The CDR3 sequence is CATSRDRGRGMLYEQYF. CDR3 sequence (DNA): TGTGCCACCAGCAGAGATCGGGGCAGGGGAATGCTTTACGAGCAGTACTTC.

This chain links TRBV10-2 with TRBJ1-4; D is unclear. The germline CDR1 and CDR2 sequences are WSHSY and SAAADI. CDR3 size: 15 residues. The V and J ends lost 5 bases and 4 bases respectively, with 14 bases between them. The CDR3 protein is CASSQSQALNEKLFF. The DNA of the CDR3 is TGCGCCAGCAGTCAAAGTCAGGCCCTTAATGAAAAACTGTTTTTT.

This clone was detected only a few times. The chain carries TRBV20-1 and TRBJ2-1; TRBD2 aligns across 10 bases. CDR1 is DFQATT, CDR2 SNEGSKA, per germline (reference sequence). V lost 3 bases to trimming and J lost 6 bases; unmatched junction nucleotides: 8. This CDR3 contains 15 residues. The CDR3 DNA sequence: TGCAGTGCTAGTGAAACAGCGGGAGGGCGCAATGAGCAGTTCTTC. Translating it yields CSASETAGGRNEQFF.

The V and J genes are TRBV27 and TRBJ2-7; TRBD2 agrees at 11 bases. The CDR3 totals 14 residues. CDR1 MNHEY and CDR2 SMNVEV come from the germline V gene (reference sequence). The trim removed 3 bases at V and 6 bases at J, leaving 4 bases unmatched. The CDR3 DNA reads TGTGCCAGCAGTTTTAGCGGGAGGGCCGGCGAGCAGTACTTC. Its protein is CASSFSGRAGEQYF.

The chain carries TRBV10-3 and TRBJ1-4; TRBD1 is a possible D gene (6 bases). CDR1 and CDR2 (germline): ENHRY, SYGVKD. There are 15 residues in the CDR3. Deletions cut 3 bases from V and 7 bases from J, with 15 bases between. In DNA form, the CDR3 reads TGTGCCATCAGTGACGATAGGGGGGGACCTGAAAAACTGTTTTTT. Encoded protein: CAISDDRGGPEKLFF.

The CDR3 region is CASSGARSPDTQYF. The DNA of the CDR3 is TGTGCCAGCAGCGGGGCGAGGTCCCCAGATACGCAGTATTTT. This chain connects TRBV7-3 to TRBJ2-3, with a tentative D call TRBD1 (5 bases). V was cut by 5 bases and J by 4 bases, with 13 bases left in between. Germline CDR1 reads SGHTA; CDR2 reads FQGTGA. This CDR3 region has 14 residues.